These 27 T cell receptor beta chains were all obtained from the same sample, sequenced in a study of T-cell reconstitution after alpha-beta-depleted transplantation in children. As it was prepared, the TCRbeta library received unique molecular identifiers. TCRdb recomputed calls from the PCR reads with MiXCR, one row per CDR3 protein. The sample includes around 700,000 distinct CDR3 sequences, less than 15% of them seen just once. The source was PBMCs, collected before TCRalphabeta/CD19-depleted stem cell transplant. The receptors originated from a girl aged 2 to 9 with congenital amegakaryocytic thrombocytopenia, due to receive a stem cell transplant.

The chain couples TRBV28 to TRBJ1-1; 10 bases are shared with TRBD1. The CDR3 spans 16 residues. Germline V gene lookup returns CDR1 MDHEN and CDR2 SYDVKM. V gave up 5 bases and J gave up 3 bases; unmatched junction bases: 9. This CDR3 is CASSQDRDRGYTEAFF. CDR3 nucleotides: TGTGCCAGCAGTCAAGACCGGGACAGGGGATACACTGAAGCTTTCTTT.

The chain recombines TRBV5-1 with TRBJ2-1; D perhaps matches TRBD2 (6 bases). The CDR3 has 15 residues. The V and J ends lost 4 bases and 0 bases respectively, with 11 bases between them. Germline V gene data show CDR1 as SGHRS and CDR2 as YFSETQ. The CDR3 loop reads CASSAGTYSYNEQFF. As DNA, the CDR3 is TGCGCCAGCAGCGCTGGGACTTACTCCTACAATGAGCAGTTCTTC.

V is TRBV11-2 and J is TRBJ2-3; D is uncertain. Trimming shortened V by 1 base and J by 5 bases, and 13 bases separated the two germline ends. CDR3 length: 15 amino acids. From germline, CDR1 is SGHAT and CDR2 FQNNGV. The CDR3 region has the DNA TGTGCCAGCAGCTTAGTTATCCCTAGGCAAGATACGCAGTATTTT. It yields the protein CASSLVIPRQDTQYF.

This clonotype was seen only a few times. The chain uses TRBV20-1 and TRBJ2-1; TRBD2 agrees at 9 bases. Germline values: CDR1 DFQATT, CDR2 SNEGSKA (reference sequence). The CDR3 totals 14 residues. V lost 6 bases, J lost 6 bases, and 9 bases stayed unmatched. The CDR3 coding sequence is TGCAGTGCCCCTTTTAGCGGGAGAGTCAATGAGCAGTTCTTC. This sequence encodes CSAPFSGRVNEQFF.

The chain links TRBV6-5 to TRBJ1-5; D might be TRBD1 (5 bases). V lost 2 bases, J lost 0 bases, and 8 bases lay in between. Looked up from germline, CDR1 is MNHEY and CDR2 is SVGAGI. The CDR3 sequence is 15 residues long. Here the CDR3 DNA reads TGTGCCAGCAGTTACCCCGGGGGTAGCAATCAGCCCCAGCATTTT. Residues: CASSYPGGSNQPQHF.

This clonotype occurred a few times. The chain carries TRBV5-1 and TRBJ2-5, with D maybe TRBD2 (6 bases). V shed 3 bases and J shed 5 bases, with 17 bases lying between them. This CDR3 region has 15 residues. Germline CDR1 is SGHRS and CDR2 is YFSETQ. The DNA of the CDR3 is TGCGCCAGCAGCTCTCGCACCTTTGGGGGGGAGACCCAGTACTTC. As protein: CASSSRTFGGETQYF.

This clonotype occurred a few times. This sequence joins TRBV9 and TRBJ2-7; D gene unclear. CDR1 SGDLS and CDR2 YYNGEE come from the germline V gene. The CDR3 consists of 14 residues. Trimming pared 4 bases from V and 2 bases from J, leaving 13 bases between. CDR3: CASSPRVEAYEQYF. For the CDR3, the DNA is TGTGCCAGCAGCCCCCGGGTAGAAGCCTACGAGCAGTACTTC.

The chain has TRBV11-3 and TRBJ2-1; 10 positions agree with TRBD2. This CDR3 is built from 17 residues. Germline lookup yields CDR1 SGHNT and CDR2 YENEEA. Trimming took 5 bases from V and 6 from J; bases not matched to a gene: 13. CDR3 in amino acids: CASSPDPSTSGFNEQFF. DNA for the CDR3: TGTGCCAGCAGCCCAGACCCCTCGACTAGCGGGTTCAATGAGCAGTTCTTC.

This sequence joins TRBV11-2 and TRBJ2-1; 7 nucleotides agree with TRBD2. Germline loops: CDR1 SGHAT, CDR2 FQNNGV. Trimming took 3 bases from V and 6 from J; bases not matched to a gene: 8. This CDR3 has 15 residues. The CDR3 sequence: CASSLEGGAFNEQFF. CDR3 DNA sequence: TGTGCCAGCAGCTTGGAGGGAGGGGCTTTCAATGAGCAGTTCTTC.

This clonotype has just a few counts. The chain has TRBV4-1 and TRBJ1-3, with D possibly matching TRBD1 (6 bases). V was pared by 3 bases and J by 4 bases, with 13 bases between. CDR1 is MGHRA and CDR2 is YSYEKL in the germline V gene. This CDR3 is 15 amino acids long. CDR3 residues: CASSQGGGTGNTIYF. For the CDR3, the DNA is TGCGCCAGCAGCCAGGGGGGGGGGACAGGAAACACCATATATTTT.

This clonotype was counted many times. This rearrangement joins TRBV6-5 to TRBJ2-1; the match to TRBD2 covers 7 bases. Germline lookup yields CDR1 MNHEY and CDR2 SVGAGI. The CDR3 is 15 residues long. Unmatched junction bases numbered 2, after V lost 0 bases and J lost 3 bases. The DNA of the CDR3 is TGTGCCAGCAGTTACTCGAGGGAGGGCTACAATGAGCAGTTCTTC. It translates to CASSYSREGYNEQFF.

A remark on this clonotype: A read error may explain this, as a much larger clone is one base away. CDR3 residues: CASSFWTSGMYNEQFF. The CDR3 DNA follows: TGTGCCAGCAGTTTCTGGACTAGCGGGATGTACAATGAGCAGTTCTTC. The chain links TRBV12-3 or TRBV12-4 to TRBJ2-1; 12 bases are a match to TRBD2. This CDR3 has 16 amino acids. Trimming took 3 bases from V and 4 from J; bases not matched to a gene: 4.

V is TRBV5-1 and J is TRBJ2-1; no firm D call. The CDR3 spans 19 residues. V lost 0 bases and J 0 bases, leaving 19 bases between the germline ends. CDR1 and CDR2 from the germline V gene are SGHRS and YFSETQ. The CDR3 DNA sequence: TGCGCCAGCAGCTTGGTGTCCCACAGTCGGGTCTCCTCCTACAATGAGCAGTTCTTC. This translates into CASSLVSHSRVSSYNEQFF.

The CDR3 bases are TGTGCCAGCAGTAACAACAGGGGCCCTGAAGCTTTCTTT. Its protein is CASSNNRGPEAFF. This chain uses TRBV12-3 or TRBV12-4 with TRBJ1-1, with TRBD1 identical over 7 bases. The CDR3 sequence is 13 residues long. The V segment lost 5 bases and the J segment 6 bases; nucleotides outside the gene matches: 6.

This clonotype was seen a handful of times. V is TRBV21-1 and J is TRBJ2-7. TRBV21-1 is deemed a pseudogene. This CDR3 region has 16 residues. CDR3 in amino acids: CASSKAQGISSYEQYF. The CDR3 DNA is TGTGCCAGCAGCAAAGCGCAGGGAATAAGCTCCTACGAGCAGTACTTC.

This clonotype was counted between two and nine times. The V gene is TRBV5-1, the J gene TRBJ2-1; 8 bases fit TRBD2. The CDR3 extends over 22 amino acids. The V segment lost 4 bases and the J segment 3 bases; nucleotides outside the gene matches: 27. CDR1 and CDR2 (germline): SGHRS, YFSETQ. The CDR3 DNA reads TGCGCCAGCAGCGGAACCGGGGCAACTGGGGTTTATAGCGGGACCCGCTACAATGAGCAGTTCTTC. It translates to CASSGTGATGVYSGTRYNEQFF.

This clonotype was observed at least ten times. The chain uses TRBV12-3 or TRBV12-4 and TRBJ1-6, with 7 bases identical to TRBD1. V was clipped by 6 bases and J by 10 bases; unmatched bases: 6. The CDR3 has 13 amino acids. CDR3 sequence: CASRGQAGSPLHF. The CDR3 region has the DNA TGTGCCAGCAGAGGACAGGCAGGGTCACCCCTCCACTTT.

The chain links TRBV29-1 to TRBJ1-4; 7 nucleotides line up with TRBD1. The CDR3 is 13 residues long. The germline V gene has CDR1 SQVTM and CDR2 ANQGSEA. The J segment lost 4 bases and the V segment lost 6 bases, leaving 5 bases of the junction unmatched. The CDR3 sequence is CSVQTGRNEKLFF. Here the CDR3 DNA reads TGCAGCGTACAGACAGGGCGTAATGAAAAACTGTTTTTT.

The sample holds a few counts of this clonotype. V gene TRBV20-1 combines with J gene TRBJ2-1; either TRBD1 or TRBD2 may supply D (5 bases each). Trimming took 7 bases from V and 6 from J, leaving 22 bases between them. The CDR3 runs 15 residues. Germline V gene lookup returns CDR1 DFQATT and CDR2 SNEGSKA (reference sequence). The CDR3 reads CSVYFGRGVFNEQFF. CDR3 nucleotides: TGCAGTGTATACTTCGGACGAGGGGTTTTCAATGAGCAGTTCTTC.

This clonotype was detected a few times. The rearrangement links TRBV4-1 to TRBJ2-1; TRBD2 matches at 7 bases. The V gene end was trimmed by 4 bases and the J gene end by 5 bases; junction bases not matched to a gene: 8. The germline gives CDR1 MGHRA, CDR2 YSYEKL. This CDR3 has 15 amino acids. CDR3 sequence (DNA): TGCGCCAGCAGCCCCAAGGGGAGGGCGGACAATGAGCAGTTCTTC. It encodes CASSPKGRADNEQFF.

This chain links TRBV7-8 with TRBJ2-7; D could derive from TRBD1 or TRBD2 (5 bases each). Germline CDR1 is SGHVS and CDR2 is FQNEAQ. The V end was cut by 2 bases, the J end by 2 bases, with 16 bases between. The CDR3 has 16 residues. In DNA, the CDR3 is TGTGCCAGCAGCTTAATAGGGGCGGGTCCCACCTACGAGCAGTACTTC. Amino acid sequence: CASSLIGAGPTYEQYF.

The chain joins TRBV6-2 or TRBV6-3 to TRBJ2-2; 14 bases agree with TRBD2. CDR1 MNHEY and CDR2 SVGEGT come from the germline V gene. CDR3 length: 18 amino acids. Trimming at V came to 2 bases and at J to 0 bases, leaving 2 bases not matched to a gene. In nucleotides, the CDR3 is TGTGCCAGCAGTTACCCGGGACTAGCGGGAGCGAACACCGGGGAGCTGTTTTTT. It codes for CASSYPGLAGANTGELFF.

The V and J genes are TRBV19 and TRBJ2-7, with D unresolved. This CDR3 comprises 16 residues. The germline V and J ends were trimmed by 0 bases and 3 bases, with 15 bases remaining between them. Germline assignment: CDR1 LNHDA and CDR2 SQIVND (reference sequence). As DNA, the CDR3 is TGTGCCAGTAGTATAGAGGCCTCTCATTTATTCTACGAGCAGTACTTC. It specifies CASSIEASHLFYEQYF.

This clonotype was observed many times. The rearrangement links TRBV12-3 or TRBV12-4 to TRBJ2-1; tentative D call: TRBD2 (5 bases). V lost 8 bases and J 2 bases, leaving 13 bases between the germline ends. The CDR3 runs 14 residues. CDR3 DNA sequence: TGTGCCAGCGTGGCGGGCGGACCCTACAATGAGCAGTTCTTC. It yields the protein CASVAGGPYNEQFF.

This clonotype was recorded at least ten times. The genes are TRBV15 and TRBJ1-4; D ambiguous. Trimming left V 3 bases short and J 0 bases short, with 14 bases between. Looked up from germline, CDR1 is LNHNV and CDR2 is YYDKDF (reference sequence). The CDR3 sequence is 17 residues long. The CDR3 bases are TGTGCCACCAGCAGGGTACTAACGCTGGCAACTAATGAAAAACTGTTTTTT. It is translated as CATSRVLTLATNEKLFF.

In this sample, this clonotype turned up many times. The chain links TRBV20-1 to TRBJ2-1; D is unclear. Germline CDR1 and CDR2: DFQATT and SNEGSKA (reference sequence). Between the trimmed V and J ends, which lost 3 bases and 6 bases, there was a span of 15 bases. The CDR3 length is 14 residues. CDR3 bases: TGCAGTGCTAGCCCATCGGCCCGGGCCAATGAGCAGTTCTTC. Protein sequence: CSASPSARANEQFF.

This clonotype was detected ten times or more. This sequence joins TRBV20-1 and TRBJ1-4, with no clear D. Germline V gene sequence: CDR1 DFQATT, CDR2 SNEGSKA (reference sequence). V was clipped by 3 bases and J by 7 bases, with 12 bases between them. The CDR3 runs 13 residues. DNA for the CDR3: TGCAGTGCTAGTGGTGGGCCTAGTGAAAAACTGTTTTTT. Protein sequence: CSASGGPSEKLFF.